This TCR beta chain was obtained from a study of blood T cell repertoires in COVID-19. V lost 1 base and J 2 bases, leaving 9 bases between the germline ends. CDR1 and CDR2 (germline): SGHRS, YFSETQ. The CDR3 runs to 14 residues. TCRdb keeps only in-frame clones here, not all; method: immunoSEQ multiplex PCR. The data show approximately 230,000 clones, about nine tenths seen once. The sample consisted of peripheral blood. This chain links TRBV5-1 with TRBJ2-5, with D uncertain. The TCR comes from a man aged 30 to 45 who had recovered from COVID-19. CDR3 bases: TGCGCCAGCAGCTTGAGCGCCCGGCAAGAGACCCAGTACTTC. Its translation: CASSLSARQETQYF.